A single sample gave rise to the 27 T cell receptor beta chains below, sequenced in a study of T cells after yellow fever vaccination. One entry per CDR3 protein, called by TCRdb with MiXCR from the 5' RACE reads. The repertoire consists of more than 15,000 distinct CDR3 sequences, with about 4% occurring once and the leading ten covering roughly 0.4%. Sequencing was performed on PBMCs, either bulk or a sorted T-cell subset (CD4+, CD8+, memory, or dextramer-sorted; not recorded which), taken 15 days after the yellow fever booster vaccination. These receptors all come from a man under 40 who received the YFV17D yellow fever vaccine.

In its sample, this clonotype is medium-sized (0.01 to 0.1%). V is TRBV29-1 and J is TRBJ2-5; possibly TRBD2 for D (6 bases). There are 12 residues in the CDR3. Germline V lookup: CDR1 SQVTM, CDR2 ANQGSEA. Deletions cut 3 bases from V and 5 bases from J, with 10 bases between. DNA of the CDR3: TGCAGCGTTGATGTGGGAGGCGAGACCCAGTACTTC. It is translated as CSVDVGGETQYF.

This clonotype showed up many times. The rearrangement uses TRBV5-1 and TRBJ1-3, with D unclear. Germline CDR1 reads SGHRS; CDR2 reads YFSETQ. Trimming removed 4 bases at V and 2 bases at J, with 16 bases between. The CDR3 loop spans 16 amino acids. The CDR3 protein is CASSPYQQVAGNTIYF. The CDR3 region has the DNA TGCGCCAGCAGCCCCTACCAGCAGGTAGCTGGAAACACCATATATTTT.

The genes are TRBV7-9 and TRBJ1-3, with D tentatively TRBD1 (5 bases). Trimming pared 5 bases from V and 4 bases from J, leaving 9 bases between. Looked up from germline, CDR1 is SEHNR and CDR2 is FQNEAQ (reference sequence). There are 13 residues in the CDR3. As DNA, the CDR3 is TGTGCCAGCAGCCTTCGACAGGGAAACACCATATATTTT. Translating gives CASSLRQGNTIYF.

Within the sample, this clonotype is medium-sized. The gene calls are TRBV4-3 and TRBJ2-1; 10 bases agree with TRBD1. This CDR3 is 15 amino acids long. V trimming: 1 base; J trimming: 10 bases; junction bases outside the gene matches: 7. The germline gives CDR1 LGHNA, CDR2 YSLEER. CDR3 bases: TGCGCCAGCAGCCAAGGGGGACAGGGGCGGCGGGAGCAGTTCTTC. This encodes CASSQGGQGRREQFF.

In its sample, this clonotype was seen many times. The chain couples TRBV7-3 to TRBJ1-6, with TRBD1 as a possible D gene (5 bases). The ends were cut back, 2 bases at V and 10 bases at J, with 9 bases in the middle. This CDR3 comprises 13 residues. Germline values: CDR1 SGHTA, CDR2 FQGTGA. This CDR3 is CASSLDQGSPLHF. DNA for the CDR3: TGTGCCAGCAGCTTAGATCAGGGCTCACCCCTCCACTTT.

This clonotype rates as medium-sized (0.01 to 0.1%). The chain recombines TRBV4-1 with TRBJ2-1; 13 bases are a match to TRBD2. This CDR3 region has 16 residues. J was trimmed by 8 bases and V by 2 bases; bases with no gene match: 6. CDR1 and CDR2 (germline): MGHRA, YSYEKL. The CDR3 is CASSQLGTSGIYEQFF. The CDR3 region has the DNA TGCGCCAGCAGCCAATTGGGGACTAGCGGGATCTATGAGCAGTTCTTC.

This clonotype was recorded many times. The chain is built from TRBV6-1 and TRBJ1-6, with unresolved D. Trimming removed 4 bases at V and 4 bases at J, with 20 bases between. In germline, CDR1 is MNHNS, CDR2 SASEGT. The CDR3 spans 18 residues. The CDR3 sequence: CASSGEVSQSLYNSPLHF. CDR3 bases: TGTGCCAGCAGTGGGGAGGTGTCCCAAAGCCTTTATAATTCACCCCTCCACTTT.

This clonotype was counted many times. The genes are TRBV24-1 and TRBJ2-2, with TRBD1 as a possible D gene (6 bases). Germline CDR1 KGHDR, CDR2 SFDVKD. V dropped 6 bases and J dropped 7 bases, with 14 bases sitting between them. The CDR3 covers 14 residues. DNA of the CDR3: TGTGCCACCAGTACAGGGACGGTGCGCGGGGAGCTGTTTTTT. Its translation is CATSTGTVRGELFF.

This clonotype was counted many times. The chain is built from TRBV6-2 or TRBV6-3 and TRBJ2-5; D unclear. The CDR3 length is 14 residues. The germline V and J ends were trimmed by 7 bases and 4 bases, with 16 bases remaining between them. Germline V CDR1 and CDR2: MNHEY, SVGEGT. The CDR3 region is CASTDNGFAETQYF. The DNA for the CDR3 is TGTGCCAGCACCGACAACGGGTTCGCAGAGACCCAGTACTTC.

This clonotype is medium-sized by share. This chain uses TRBV19 with TRBJ2-7; D gene ambiguous. Per the germline V gene, CDR1 is LNHDA and CDR2 is SQIVND (reference sequence). The CDR3 sequence is 14 residues long. V gave up 5 bases and J gave up 0 bases, with 11 bases separating them. The CDR3 here is CASSPQVVSYEQYF. The CDR3 bases are TGTGCCAGTAGTCCCCAAGTTGTCTCCTACGAGCAGTACTTC.

This clonotype has ten or more counts. The chain couples TRBV12-3 or TRBV12-4 to TRBJ2-1, with no clear D. The CDR3 has 17 residues. Trimming stripped 2 bases from V and 0 bases from J, with 14 bases between. For the CDR3, the DNA is TGTGCCAGCAGTTTAAGTCCCTCCGCCAGCTCCTACAATGAGCAGTTCTTC. Encoded protein: CASSLSPSASSYNEQFF.

This clonotype was observed at least ten times. The CDR3 bases are TGTGCCAGCAGTTTATTCTTGGGGGGGGTTCAGCCCCAGCATTTT. Its protein is CASSLFLGGVQPQHF. V gene TRBV28 combines with J gene TRBJ1-5; the D gene is possibly TRBD1 (5 bases). V lost 1 base and J 6 bases, leaving 13 bases between the germline ends. Germline CDR1 is MDHEN and CDR2 is SYDVKM. CDR3 length: 15 amino acids.

In the case of this clonotype: This may come from a read error, since a much larger clone is one base off. The CDR3 ends on some other residue instead of the conserved phenylalanine or tryptophan, so this is likely a read error. The chain combines TRBV11-2 with TRBJ2-5; D ambiguous. This CDR3 region has 11 residues. The germline V and J ends were trimmed by 6 bases and 6 bases, with 8 bases remaining between them. Looked up from germline, CDR1 is SGHAT and CDR2 is FQNNGV. CDR3 bases: TGTGCCAGCAGTATGTCCCAGACCCAGTACTTA. The encoded protein is CASSMSQTQYL.

There are many counts of this clonotype. The chain recombines TRBV12-5 with TRBJ2-1; D is perhaps TRBD2 (5 bases). The CDR3 contains 16 residues. Germline assignment: CDR1 LGHNT and CDR2 FRNRAP. V was cut by 0 bases and J by 3 bases, with 12 bases left in between. The CDR3 here is CASGLVRSGFYNEQFF. The CDR3 DNA reads as TGTGCTAGTGGTTTGGTACGCTCGGGGTTCTACAATGAGCAGTTCTTC.

This clonotype was observed at least ten times. V gene TRBV19 combines with J gene TRBJ2-1; 10 bases agree with TRBD2. Germline V gene sequence: CDR1 LNHDA, CDR2 SQIVND (reference sequence). Trimming removed 1 base from V and 10 bases from J; junction bases left unmatched: 7. The CDR3 extends over 15 amino acids. CDR3 in DNA: TGTGCCAGTAGTATAGGGCTAGCGGGAGTAGGAGAGCAGTTCTTC. Its protein is CASSIGLAGVGEQFF.

This clonotype occurred many times. The J gene is TRBJ1-1, the V gene TRBV5-1; 10 nucleotides align to TRBD1. V was clipped by 3 bases and J by 5 bases; unmatched bases: 7. The germline V gene encodes CDR1 SGHRS and CDR2 YFSETQ. This CDR3 has 15 residues. CDR3 region: CASSSLTGGGTEAFF. The CDR3, as DNA: TGCGCCAGCAGCTCCCTGACAGGGGGCGGGACTGAAGCTTTCTTT.

This clonotype occurred many times. CDR3 in DNA: TGCGCCAGCAGAGCTGGATACAATGAGCAGTTCTTC. Its protein is CASRAGYNEQFF. The V gene is TRBV5-1, the J gene TRBJ2-1, with D unclear. Germline V gene lookup returns CDR1 SGHRS and CDR2 YFSETQ. There are 12 residues in the CDR3. V lost 5 bases and J lost 4, with 7 bases in between. Full variable domain (outside the CDR3, taken from reference TRBV5-1 and TRBJ2-1): KAGVTQTPRYLIKTRGQQVTLSCSPISGHRSVSWYQQTPGQGLQFLFEYFSETQRNKGNFPGRFSGRQFSNSRSEMNVSTLELGDSALYLCASRAGYNEQFFGPGTRLTVL.

At least ten counts were recorded for this clonotype. The chain links TRBV4-3 to TRBJ2-2, with 7 bases that match TRBD1. The germline V gene has CDR1 LGHNA and CDR2 YSLEER. This CDR3 is built from 17 residues. V was clipped by 0 bases and J by 1 base; unmatched bases: 5. The CDR3 coding sequence is TGCGCCAGCAGCCAAGACGCGGACAGGTGGAACACCGGGGAGCTGTTTTTT. Protein product: CASSQDADRWNTGELFF.

Points on this clonotype: A much larger clone is a single base away; this may be a read error. The V gene is TRBV6-1, the J gene TRBJ2-5, with unresolved D. The CDR3 has 13 residues. CDR1 and CDR2 (germline): MNHNS, SASEGT. The V end was cut by 5 bases, the J end by 7 bases, with 14 bases between. DNA for the CDR3: TGTGCCAGCAGTCTAAGGGTCTTTGGGACCCAGTACTTC. Its protein product is CASSLRVFGTQYF.

This clonotype was counted at least ten times. This chain connects TRBV4-2 to TRBJ1-5; D is unresolved. CDR1 and CDR2 from the germline V gene are LGHNA and YNFKEQ. Trimming left V 0 bases short and J 4 bases short, with 19 bases between. The CDR3 has 18 residues. CDR3 in DNA: TGTGCCAGCAGCCAAGACGTAGAACAGTACTACACGAATCAGCCCCAGCATTTT. Its translation: CASSQDVEQYYTNQPQHF.

This clonotype was recorded at least ten times. The rearrangement links TRBV15 to TRBJ2-3; D might be TRBD1 (6 bases). CDR3 size: 15 residues. The germline V gene has CDR1 LNHNV and CDR2 YYDKDF (reference sequence). V lost 6 bases and J lost 5, with 18 bases in between. CDR3: CATSSWGQTGDTQYF. The CDR3 coding sequence is TGTGCCACCAGTAGCTGGGGACAAACGGGAGATACGCAGTATTTT.

This clonotype was seen many times. The J gene is TRBJ2-2, the V gene TRBV12-3 or TRBV12-4, with a tentative D call TRBD1 (6 bases). This CDR3 region has 14 residues. The V gene lost 5 bases and the J gene lost 5 bases, with 12 bases spanning the gap. The CDR3 sequence is CASSRRDRTGELFF. Written as DNA, the CDR3 is TGTGCCAGCAGTCGACGAGACAGGACCGGGGAGCTGTTTTTT.

This clonotype showed up many times. J is TRBJ2-1 and V is TRBV27, with TRBD2 as a possible D gene (6 bases). Germline V lookup: CDR1 MNHEY, CDR2 SMNVEV (reference sequence). V lost 4 bases, J lost 6 bases, and 10 bases lay in between. The CDR3 runs 13 residues. CDR3 in DNA: TGTGCCAGCAGTTCTAGCGCTGGCAATGAGCAGTTCTTC. This codes for CASSSSAGNEQFF.

This clonotype is medium-sized (0.01 to 0.1%) within its sample. The CDR3 region has the DNA TGTGCCAGCAGGGGGACGGGAAAGAACACTGAAGCTTTCTTT. It yields the protein CASRGTGKNTEAFF. The genes are TRBV12-3 or TRBV12-4 and TRBJ1-1; D is perhaps TRBD1 (5 bases). The V end was cut by 6 bases, the J end by 1 base, with 12 bases between. The CDR3 consists of 14 residues.

In this sample, this clonotype turned up many times. This chain joins TRBV6-5 and TRBJ2-1, with 13 bases identical to TRBD2. V was pared by 4 bases and J by 0 bases, with 3 bases of the junction left unmatched. Germline CDR1 MNHEY, CDR2 SVGAGI. The CDR3 has 17 amino acids. In nucleotides, the CDR3 is TGTGCCAGCAGTTGGACTAGCGGGAGAAACTCCTACAATGAGCAGTTCTTC. Translated: CASSWTSGRNSYNEQFF.

This clonotype was picked up many times. J is TRBJ2-3 and V is TRBV7-2; D possibly corresponds to TRBD1 (5 bases). The germline gives CDR1 SGHTA, CDR2 FQGNSA. The CDR3 is 16 amino acids. V was pared by 5 bases and J by 4 bases, with 19 bases between. The CDR3: CASSPQPQGNSDTQYF. The CDR3 DNA reads as TGTGCCAGCAGCCCACAGCCCCAGGGAAATTCAGATACGCAGTATTTT.

This clonotype showed up many times. The chain links TRBV6-5 to TRBJ1-2; weak D call: TRBD1 (6 bases). Trimming removed 5 bases at V and 6 bases at J, with 19 bases between. Germline V gene lookup returns CDR1 MNHEY and CDR2 SVGAGI. The CDR3 is made up of 15 amino acids. CDR3: CASSPFGGGADGYTF. CDR3 sequence (DNA): TGTGCCAGCAGTCCCTTCGGCGGGGGCGCGGATGGCTACACCTTC.